This T cell receptor beta chain was identified in a study of CD8+ T cells in alopecia areata. About the research overall: The protocol delivered tofacitinib for 6 to 18 months, then withdrew it for 6 months. Study-wide results and caveats: With tofacitinib ongoing, many expanded lesional clones persisted in both scalp and blood. Relative to mice, TCR sharing across patients was less clear, a difference possibly HLA-related.

Treatment defined: oral pan-JAK inhibitor, 5-10 mg twice daily. Individuals with alopecia areata gave both lesional scalp punch biopsies and peripheral blood for collection. V gave up 8 bases and J gave up 8 bases; unmatched junction bases: 7. The CDR3 is 12 residues long. The germline V gene has CDR1 GTSNPN and CDR2 SVGIG (reference sequence). This clone was counted between two and nine times. Its antigen is as yet unknown. Following extraction, RNA underwent reverse transcription to cDNA, which served as the sequencing template. Here immunoSEQ multiplex PCR was the method, and the copy in TCRdb shows in-frame clones only, minus some. The sample consists of hundreds of thousands of clones, 45% to 70% of them appearing once.

The clonotype comes from a human donor with alopecia areata. Here the sequenced sample was CD4+ T cells sorted from blood, taken around week 52, from a patient treated with tofacitinib. The chain has TRBV30 and TRBJ1-4, with 8 bases that match TRBD1. CDR3 loop: CAGQGRGEKLFF. The CDR3 region has the DNA TGTGCCGGACAGGGACGAGGAGAAAAACTGTTTTTT.